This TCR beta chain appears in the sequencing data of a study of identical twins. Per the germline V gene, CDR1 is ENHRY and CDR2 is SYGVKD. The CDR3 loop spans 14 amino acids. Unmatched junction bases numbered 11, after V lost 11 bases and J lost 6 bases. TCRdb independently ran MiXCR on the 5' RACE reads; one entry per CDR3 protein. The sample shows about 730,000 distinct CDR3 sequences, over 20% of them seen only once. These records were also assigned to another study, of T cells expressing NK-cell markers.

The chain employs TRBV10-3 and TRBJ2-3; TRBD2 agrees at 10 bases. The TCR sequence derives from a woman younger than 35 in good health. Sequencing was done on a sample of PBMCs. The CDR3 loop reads CAAGSGGAMDTQYF. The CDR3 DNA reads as TGTGCCGCAGGGAGCGGGGGGGCGATGGATACGCAGTATTTT.